This T cell receptor beta chain was sequenced in a study of blood T cell repertoires in COVID-19. On the study more broadly: The study drew acute and convalescent COVID-19 samples from the United States, Italy and Spain.

J was trimmed by 0 bases and V by 0 bases; bases with no gene match: 6. The CDR3 consists of 18 residues. Germline V gene data show CDR1 as SGHRS and CDR2 as YFSETQ. This clone has more than one count but fewer than ten. Original analysis: Estimation of nucleated cell counts relied on the amplification of reference gene primers. Clones were read by immunoSEQ multiplex PCR, and TCRdb kept only the in-frame ones, dropping some. The DNA was the basis for D and trimming; V, J and clone size are from that table. The data show about 170,000 clones, over 80% seen once. Seattle's enrolled individuals joined amid active infection and were then monitored longitudinally.

Input material: peripheral blood. The source is a woman older than 75 with COVID-19, enrolled during active disease. The chain links TRBV5-1 to TRBJ1-3; the match to TRBD1 covers 10 bases. In DNA, the CDR3 is TGCGCCAGCAGCTTGGGAGGACAGGGGGTCGGCTCTGGAAACACCATATATTTT. It encodes CASSLGGQGVGSGNTIYF.